The entry that follows covers one T cell receptor beta chain sequence. Its antigen is currently unknown. Sequenced with the Oncomine TCR Beta short-read assay was DNA taken from cultured CD4+ T cells. In this case, cultured CD4+ T cells provided the extracted genomic DNA. From the PCR reads, TCRdb called clonotypes with MiXCR, one entry per CDR3 protein. The sample consists of nearly 8,000 distinct CDR3 sequences, approximately 52% of them appearing once. The V gene lost 2 bases and the J gene lost 8 bases, with 13 bases spanning the gap. The CDR3 is 13 amino acids. Looked up from germline, CDR1 is DFQATT and CDR2 is SNEGSKA (reference sequence). This specimen belongs to a study of vaccination and CD4 T cells after COVID-19. Treatment of the sample: approximately 10-day PBMC culture with coronavirus spike peptide pools or control peptides (ViraFEST assay). ViraFEST relied on peptide pools to expand antigen-specific T cells; the TCRs were sequenced afterward. About 2 million PBMCs were grown per well alongside about 10 IU/ml IL-2 and around 9.6 ug/ml peptide pools.

The sequencing input was CD4+ T cells from blood, cultured in vitro. The gene calls are TRBV20-1 and TRBJ2-1; D unresolved. The TCR comes from a human donor who had recovered from COVID-19. The CDR3 here is CSARHGSEYEQFF. For the CDR3, the DNA is TGCAGTGCTAGACATGGCTCTGAGTATGAGCAGTTCTTC.